This T cell receptor beta chain was sequenced in a study of blood T cell repertoires in COVID-19. The assay was immunoSEQ multiplex PCR, and TCRdb's table has in-frame clones only and misses some. The table has approximately 300,000 clones, around 90% seen once; the top ten hold roughly 5.3%. Study members were between roughly 18 and 100 years old and lived in some 22 US regions. Looked up from germline, CDR1 is KGHSH and CDR2 is LQKENI. The length of the CDR3 is 14 residues. V dropped 4 bases and J dropped 5 bases, with 14 bases sitting between them. The chain combines TRBV18 with TRBJ1-1, with D perhaps matching TRBD1 (5 bases). The sample consisted of PBMCs or T cells enriched from blood (not recorded which). This sequence was found in a man between 60 and 75 years old who had recovered from COVID-19. Written as DNA, the CDR3 is TGTGCCAGCTCACTAAATCTCGGGGGAACTGAAGCTTTCTTT. It translates to CASSLNLGGTEAFF. Based on the CDR3 plus reference TRBV18 and TRBJ1-1, the full variable domain is NAGVMQNPRHLVRRRGQEARLRCSPMKGHSHVYWYRQLPEEGLKFMVYLQKENIIDESGMPKERFSAEFPKEGPSILRIQQVVRGDSAAYFCASSLNLGGTEAFFGQGTRLTVV.